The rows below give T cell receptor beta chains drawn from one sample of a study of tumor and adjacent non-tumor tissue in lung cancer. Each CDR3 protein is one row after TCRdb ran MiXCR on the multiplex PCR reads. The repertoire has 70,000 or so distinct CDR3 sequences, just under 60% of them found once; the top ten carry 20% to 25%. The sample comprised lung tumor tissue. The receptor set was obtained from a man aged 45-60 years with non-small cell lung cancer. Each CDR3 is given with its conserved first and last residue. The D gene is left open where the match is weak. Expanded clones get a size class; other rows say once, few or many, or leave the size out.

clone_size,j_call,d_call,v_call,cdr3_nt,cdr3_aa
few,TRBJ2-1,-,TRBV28,TGTGCCAGCAGTTTCGGCGGGGGCGAATATGAGCAGTTCTTC,CASSFGGGEYEQFF
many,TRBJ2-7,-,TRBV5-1,TGCGCCAGCAGCTTGGGGGGCTACGAGCAGTACTTC,CASSLGGYEQYF
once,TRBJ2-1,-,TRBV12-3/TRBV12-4,TGTGCCATAAGACTAAAGGCTACAGCCTTCAATGAGCAGTTCTTC,CAIRLKATAFNEQFF
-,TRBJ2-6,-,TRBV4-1,TGCGCCAGCAGCCACGGCAGGACTGGGGCCAACGTCCTGACTTTC,CASSHGRTGANVLTF
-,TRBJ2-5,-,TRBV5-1,TGCGCCAGCAGCTTGAATTACGAGACCCAGTACTTC,CASSLNYETQYF
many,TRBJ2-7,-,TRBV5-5,TGTGCCAGCAGCTTGGGGCAGGCAAGCTCCTACGAGCAGTACTTC,CASSLGQASSYEQYF
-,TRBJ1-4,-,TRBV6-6,TGTACCAGCAGTCTCCCAGAGCCTGGAAGTGAAAAACTGTTTTTT,CTSSLPEPGSEKLFF
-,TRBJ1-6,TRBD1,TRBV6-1,TGTGCCGGCATTCACGCCATGGGACAGGGGAGTTCACCCCTCCACTTT,CAGIHAMGQGSSPLHF
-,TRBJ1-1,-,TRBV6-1,TGTGCCAGCTTTGAAGGTCAGGCCTCTCGGGCTTTCTTT,CASFEGQASRAFF
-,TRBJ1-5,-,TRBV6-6,TGTGCCAGCAGTTACTCCTCCGGGGCAACGGATCAGACGCAGCATTTT,CASSYSSGATDQTQHF
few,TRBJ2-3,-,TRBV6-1,TGTGCCAGCAGTGCCCGCTTGGGGGATGCAGATACGCAGTATTTT,CASSARLGDADTQYF
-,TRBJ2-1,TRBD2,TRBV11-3,TGTGCCAGCAGCTTAGAGGGATTAGCGGGAGACCGTCCCAATGAGCAGTTCTTC,CASSLEGLAGDRPNEQFF
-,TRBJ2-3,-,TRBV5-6,TGTGCCAGCAGCTTCGGGGTATCAGATACGCAGTATTTT,CASSFGVSDTQYF
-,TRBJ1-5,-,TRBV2,TGTGCCAGCAGTGGCTTAAGGCTAAGCAATCAGCCCCAGCATTTT,CASSGLRLSNQPQHF
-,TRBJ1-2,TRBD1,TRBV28,TGTGCCATCGTTGATCCCGGGACAGGGGCTGGCTATGGCATCACCTTC,CAIVDPGTGAGYGITF
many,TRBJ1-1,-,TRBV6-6,TGTGCCAGCAGTCCAACTGACAGGACAGTACCGAACACTGAAGCTTTCTTT,CASSPTDRTVPNTEAFF
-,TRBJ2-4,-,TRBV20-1,TGCTGTGCTGATAGGGCGGTATCCGAAAACATTCAGTACTTC,CCADRAVSENIQYF
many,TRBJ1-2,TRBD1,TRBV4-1,TGCGCCAGCAGCCAAAGACAGGGCGGTAACTATGGCTACACCTTC,CASSQRQGGNYGYTF
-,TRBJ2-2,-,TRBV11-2,TGTACCAGCAGCCCCCCCTCAGGGGCGAACACCGGGGAGCTATTTTTT,CTSSPPSGANTGELFF
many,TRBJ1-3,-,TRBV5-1,TGCGCCAGCAGCCCCGGACAGCCGAGCTCTGGAAACACCATATATTTT,CASSPGQPSSGNTIYF
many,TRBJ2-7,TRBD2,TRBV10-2,TGCGCCAGCAGTGGCCTCCCCGGGGGGGACCCCGGGACTAGCTACGGCGAGCAGTACTTC,CASSGLPGGDPGTSYGEQYF
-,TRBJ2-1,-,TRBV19,TGTGCCAGTAGTATTGGCCTAGTGGGGGCATACAATGAGCAGTTCTTC,CASSIGLVGAYNEQFF
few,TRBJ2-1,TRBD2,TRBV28,TGTGCCAGCAGGTCTAGCGGGGCCTACAATGAGCAGTTCTTC,CASRSSGAYNEQFF
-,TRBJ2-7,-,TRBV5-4,TGTACCAGCATCGCGAACTCCCACGAGCAGTACTTC,CTSIANSHEQYF
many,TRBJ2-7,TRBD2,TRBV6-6,TGTGCCAGCCTGGGCCTAGCGGGTTCCTACGAGCAGTACTTC,CASLGLAGSYEQYF
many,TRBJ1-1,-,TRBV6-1,TGTGCCAGCAGTTCAGGGGTAGGCGAAGCTTTCTTT,CASSSGVGEAFF
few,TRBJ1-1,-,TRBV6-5,TGTGCCAATAGGCGCGAGTTTAACACTGAAGCTTTCTTT,CANRREFNTEAFF
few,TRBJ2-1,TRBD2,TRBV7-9,TGTGCCAGCAGCTTAGCTCCGACTAGCGTCTTCTCCTACAATGAGCAGTTCTTC,CASSLAPTSVFSYNEQFF
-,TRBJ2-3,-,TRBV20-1,TGCAGTGCTAAAGATTCGTCGGGAGCAAATACAGATACGCAGTATTTT,CSAKDSSGANTDTQYF
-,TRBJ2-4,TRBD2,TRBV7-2,TGTGCCAGCAGCTTAGGGGTGACTAGCGGAAACATTCAGTACTTC,CASSLGVTSGNIQYF
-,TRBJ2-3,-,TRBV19,TGTGCCAGTAGTCCTCACCCAGGGGTTAGCAATCAGCCCCAGTATTTT,CASSPHPGVSNQPQYF
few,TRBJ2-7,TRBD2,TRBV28,TGTGCCAGCAGTTCCGCCGGGACTAGCGGTTCCTACGAGCAGTACTTC,CASSSAGTSGSYEQYF
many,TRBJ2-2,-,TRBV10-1,TGCGCCAGCAGTGAAGCCGGAACGAACACCGGGGAGCTGTTTTTT,CASSEAGTNTGELFF
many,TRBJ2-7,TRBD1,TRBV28,TGTGCCAGCAGGGACAGGGACTCCTACGAGCAGTACTTC,CASRDRDSYEQYF
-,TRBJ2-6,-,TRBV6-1,TGTGCCAGCAATACCGGGACAACCCGCTCTGGGGCCAACGCCCTGACTTTC,CASNTGTTRSGANALTF
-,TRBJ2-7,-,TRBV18,TGTGCCAGCTCACTCCAGCCGACAGCCTACGAGCAGTACTTC,CASSLQPTAYEQYF